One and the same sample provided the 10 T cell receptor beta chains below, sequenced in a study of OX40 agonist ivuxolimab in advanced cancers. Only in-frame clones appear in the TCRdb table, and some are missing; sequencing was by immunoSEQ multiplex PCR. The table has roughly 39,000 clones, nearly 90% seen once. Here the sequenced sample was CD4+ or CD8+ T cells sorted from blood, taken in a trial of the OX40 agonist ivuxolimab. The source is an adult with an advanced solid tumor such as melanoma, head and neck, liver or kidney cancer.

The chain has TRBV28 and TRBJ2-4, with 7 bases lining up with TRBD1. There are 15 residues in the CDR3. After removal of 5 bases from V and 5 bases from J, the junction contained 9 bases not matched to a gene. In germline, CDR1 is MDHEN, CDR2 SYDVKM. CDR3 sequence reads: CASSTPTGVENIQYF. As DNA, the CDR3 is TGTGCCAGCAGTACCCCTACAGGGGTGGAAAACATTCAGTACTTC.

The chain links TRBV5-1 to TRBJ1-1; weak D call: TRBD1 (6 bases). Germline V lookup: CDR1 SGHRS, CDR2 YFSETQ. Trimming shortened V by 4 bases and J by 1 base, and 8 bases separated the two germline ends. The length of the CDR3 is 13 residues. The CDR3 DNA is TGCGCCAGCAGCGTGGGACAGAACACTGAAGCTTTCTTT. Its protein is CASSVGQNTEAFF.

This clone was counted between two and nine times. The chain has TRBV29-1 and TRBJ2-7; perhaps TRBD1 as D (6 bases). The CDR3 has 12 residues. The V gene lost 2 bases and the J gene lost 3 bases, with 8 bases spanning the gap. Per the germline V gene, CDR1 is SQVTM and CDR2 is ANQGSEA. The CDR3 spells CSVEKGGYEQYF. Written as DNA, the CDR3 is TGCAGCGTTGAAAAAGGGGGCTACGAGCAGTACTTC.

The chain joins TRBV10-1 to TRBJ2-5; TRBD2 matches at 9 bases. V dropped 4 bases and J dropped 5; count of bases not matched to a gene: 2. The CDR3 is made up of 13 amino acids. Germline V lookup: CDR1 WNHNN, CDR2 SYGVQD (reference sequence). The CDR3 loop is CASSATSGETQYF. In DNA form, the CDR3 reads TGCGCCAGCAGTGCCACTAGCGGGGAGACCCAGTACTTC.

Written as DNA, the CDR3 is TGTGCCAGCAGCCAAGCGGGGAGAGCATATGAGCAGTTCTTC. As protein: CASSQAGRAYEQFF. The chain recombines TRBV4-2 with TRBJ2-1; a weak D match, TRBD2 (5 bases). Trimming took 1 base from V and 8 from J, leaving 12 bases between them. The V gene's germline CDR1 is LGHNA and CDR2 YNFKEQ. The CDR3 spans 14 residues.

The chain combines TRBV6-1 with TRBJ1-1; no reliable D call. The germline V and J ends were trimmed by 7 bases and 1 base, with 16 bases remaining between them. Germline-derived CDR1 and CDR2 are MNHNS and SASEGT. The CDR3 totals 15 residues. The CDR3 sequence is CASNPGRAGNTEAFF. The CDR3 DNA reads TGTGCCAGCAACCCCGGCCGGGCGGGGAACACTGAAGCTTTCTTT.

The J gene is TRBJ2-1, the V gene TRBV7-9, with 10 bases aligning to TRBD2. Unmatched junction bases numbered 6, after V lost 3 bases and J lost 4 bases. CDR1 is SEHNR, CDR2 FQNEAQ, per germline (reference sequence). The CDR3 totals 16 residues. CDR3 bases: TGTGCCAGCAGCTTCAGGACTAGCGGAGCTTACAATGAGCAGTTCTTC. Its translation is CASSFRTSGAYNEQFF. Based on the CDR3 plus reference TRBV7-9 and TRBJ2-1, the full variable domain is DTGVSQNPRHKITKRGQNVTFRCDPISEHNRLYWYRQTLGQGPEFLTYFQNEAQLEKSRLLSDRFSAERPKGSFSTLEIQRTEQGDSAMYLCASSFRTSGAYNEQFFGPGTRLTVL.

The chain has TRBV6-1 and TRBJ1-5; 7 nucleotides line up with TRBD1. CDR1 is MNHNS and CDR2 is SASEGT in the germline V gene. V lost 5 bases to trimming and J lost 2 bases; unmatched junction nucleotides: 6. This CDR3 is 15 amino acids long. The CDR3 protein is CASSQDRVRNQPQHF. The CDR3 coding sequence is TGTGCCAGCAGTCAAGACAGGGTACGCAATCAGCCCCAGCATTTT.

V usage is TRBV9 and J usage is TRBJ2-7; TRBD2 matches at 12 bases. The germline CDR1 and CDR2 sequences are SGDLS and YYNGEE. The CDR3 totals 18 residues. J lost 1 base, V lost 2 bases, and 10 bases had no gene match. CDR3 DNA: TGTGCCAGCAGCGTGGGGGGCGGACTAGCGGGAAAGTCCTACGAGCAGTACTTC. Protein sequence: CASSVGGGLAGKSYEQYF.

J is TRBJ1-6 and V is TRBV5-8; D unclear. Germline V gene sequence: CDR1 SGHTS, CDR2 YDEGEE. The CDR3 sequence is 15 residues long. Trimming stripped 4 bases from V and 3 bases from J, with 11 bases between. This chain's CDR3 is CASSIGLIYNSPLHF. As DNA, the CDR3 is TGTGCCAGCAGCATCGGACTCATCTATAATTCACCCCTCCACTTT. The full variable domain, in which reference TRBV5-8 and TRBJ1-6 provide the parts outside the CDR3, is EAGVTQSPTHLIKTRGQQATLRCSPISGHTSVYWYQQALGLGLQFLLWYDEGEERNRGNFPPRFSGRQFPNYSSELNVNALELEDSALYLCASSIGLIYNSPLHFGNGTRLTVT.